One and the same sample provided the 21 T cell receptor beta chains below, sequenced in a study of cytomegalovirus exposure and HLA in healthy donors. Amplification used 60 Vbeta primers and 13 Jbeta primers. Produced via immunoSEQ multiplex PCR; TCRdb's table is partial and in-frame only. The sample lists about 220,000 clones; 75% to 80% were seen once. Sample: PBMCs. The receptors shown here come from a male donor in good health and CMV-seronegative.

The V gene is TRBV6-4, the J gene TRBJ2-3; TRBD2 matches 9 bases. CDR1 MRHNA and CDR2 SNTAGT come from the germline V gene. The CDR3 totals 15 residues. Germline trimming cut 2 bases from V and 3 bases from J; bases unmatched to any gene: 3. CDR3 amino acids: CASSDKAGGTDTQYF. Written as DNA, the CDR3 is TGTGCCAGCAGTGACAAAGCGGGAGGTACAGATACGCAGTATTTT.

This clone turned up a few times. The J gene is TRBJ1-2, the V gene TRBV27, with no clear D. Per the germline V gene, CDR1 is MNHEY and CDR2 is SMNVEV (reference sequence). The CDR3 is 13 amino acids. V lost 5 bases to trimming and J lost 2 bases, with 9 bases between them. The CDR3 DNA follows: TGTGCCAGCAGTCCTCCGGGGAACTATGGCTACACCTTC. Its translation: CASSPPGNYGYTF.

This sequence joins TRBV6-1 and TRBJ2-7, with D perhaps matching TRBD2 (5 bases). Trimming removed 7 bases at V and 2 bases at J, with 12 bases between. The germline gives CDR1 MNHNS, CDR2 SASEGT. This CDR3 comprises 13 residues. The CDR3 loop is CASKEGGTYEQYF. CDR3 nucleotides: TGTGCCAGCAAAGAGGGCGGCACCTACGAGCAGTACTTC.

This clone appeared a single time. This chain links TRBV21-1 with TRBJ1-2; the D call in the table, TRBD1, was not verified against the DNA. TRBV21-1 is a pseudogene segment. This CDR3 spans 12 amino acids. CDR3 nucleotide sequence: TGTGCCAGCAATACAGGGATCTATGGCTACACCTTC. It yields the protein CASNTGIYGYTF.

To note about this clone: The junction and the germline gene differ at one end; a read error may be behind it. This chain uses TRBV7-9 with TRBJ2-7, with 9 bases that match TRBD1. This CDR3 comprises 15 residues. Germline V lookup: CDR1 SEHNR, CDR2 FQNEAQ (reference sequence). The chain's CDR3 is CSSSRGQGSRYEQYF. The CDR3 nucleotides are TGTTCCAGCAGCCGAGGACAGGGGAGTCGTTACGAGCAGTACTTC.

As regards this clone: The identical CDR3 is also encoded by other nucleotide sequences in the sample. The rearrangement links TRBV29-1 to TRBJ2-7; 10 bases are shared with TRBD1. CDR3 length equals 13 residues. The germline gives CDR1 SQVTM, CDR2 ANQGSEA. V dropped 3 bases and J dropped 2; count of bases not matched to a gene: 1. The CDR3 DNA reads as TGCAGCGTTGAGGGGACAGGGGCCTACGAGCAGTACTTC. Its translation is CSVEGTGAYEQYF.

The chain has TRBV6-1 and TRBJ2-7; 7 nucleotides align to TRBD1. V gave up 7 bases and J gave up 4 bases; unmatched junction bases: 10. The CDR3 has 14 amino acids. In germline, CDR1 is MNHNS, CDR2 SASEGT. DNA for the CDR3: TGTGCCAGCATAGGGTCCAGGGGGTGGTACGAGCAGTACTTC. Amino acids: CASIGSRGWYEQYF.

V is TRBV27 and J is TRBJ2-5; 12 bases are a match to TRBD2. V dropped 5 bases and J dropped 5; count of bases not matched to a gene: 9. The V gene's germline CDR1 is MNHEY and CDR2 SMNVEV (reference sequence). CDR3 length: 16 amino acids. CDR3 sequence reads: CASSPGTSGWRETQYF. In DNA form, the CDR3 reads TGTGCCAGCAGTCCAGGGACTAGCGGGTGGCGGGAGACCCAGTACTTC.

The chain is built from TRBV7-2 and TRBJ2-7; perhaps TRBD1 as D (6 bases). This CDR3 region has 14 residues. The V end lost 5 bases, the J end lost 2 bases, and 13 bases lay between the germline ends. From germline, CDR1 is SGHTA and CDR2 FQGNSA. CDR3 in amino acids: CASSRRGQTYEQYF. CDR3 DNA: TGTGCCAGCAGCCGAAGAGGACAGACCTACGAGCAGTACTTC.

The rearrangement uses TRBV6-4 and TRBJ1-2; D is possibly TRBD1 (5 bases). Germline V gene lookup returns CDR1 MRHNA and CDR2 SNTAGT. V was shortened by 6 bases and J by 8 bases, with 19 bases between the two germline ends. There are 14 residues in the CDR3. DNA for the CDR3: TGTGCCAGCAGGACCTTCAACAGGCTTGACGGCTACACCTTC. This translates into CASRTFNRLDGYTF.

This clone has more than one count but fewer than ten. The rearrangement uses TRBV2 and TRBJ2-5; D possibly corresponds to TRBD1 (5 bases). The length of the CDR3 is 11 residues. The germline CDR1 and CDR2 sequences are SNHLY and FYNNEI. The V and J ends lost 8 bases and 5 bases respectively, with 9 bases between them. CDR3 nucleotides: TGTGCCAGCGGGGCGTGGGAGACCCAGTACTTC. It is translated as CASGAWETQYF.

The chain uses TRBV19 and TRBJ1-2; perhaps TRBD1 as D (6 bases). CDR1 is LNHDA, CDR2 SQIVND, per germline (reference sequence). With 3 bases removed from V and 0 bases from J, the gap between germline ends came to 8 bases. The CDR3 length is 14 residues. The chain's CDR3 is CASSIGGANYGYTF. Written as DNA, the CDR3 is TGTGCCAGTAGTATTGGGGGCGCTAACTATGGCTACACCTTC.

CDR3 in DNA: TGTGCCAGTAGTATTAACAGGGCTAGTCAGCCCCAGCATTTT. Its protein product is CASSINRASQPQHF. The genes are TRBV19 and TRBJ1-5, with D possibly being TRBD1 (6 bases). Germline lookup yields CDR1 LNHDA and CDR2 SQIVND (reference sequence). The length of the CDR3 is 14 residues. V shed 3 bases and J shed 6 bases, with 12 bases lying between them.

The chain is built from TRBV30 and TRBJ2-7; the match to TRBD1 covers 12 bases. The V gene end was trimmed by 3 bases and the J gene end by 4 bases; junction bases not matched to a gene: 4. The CDR3 runs to 14 residues. Germline CDR1 GTSNPN, CDR2 SVGIG (reference sequence). CDR3 DNA sequence: TGTGCCTGGAGCCCGGGACAGGGGGCGTACGAGCAGTACTTC. Its translation is CAWSPGQGAYEQYF.

This clone has a handful of counts. The J gene is TRBJ1-1, the V gene TRBV18; a possible D gene is TRBD1 (5 bases). The CDR3 covers 13 residues. V gave up 4 bases and J gave up 1 base, with 7 bases separating them. Germline CDR1 reads KGHSH; CDR2 reads LQKENI. DNA for the CDR3: TGTGCCAGCTCACATACAGGGAACACTGAAGCTTTCTTT. Amino acid sequence: CASSHTGNTEAFF.

V and J are TRBV7-3 and TRBJ2-7, with D perhaps matching TRBD2 (6 bases). Trimming took 5 bases from V and 3 from J, leaving 20 bases between them. This CDR3 is 16 amino acids long. CDR1 is SGHTA, CDR2 FQGTGA, per germline. This CDR3 reads CASSASGTPHLYEQYF. In nucleotides, the CDR3 is TGTGCCAGCAGCGCATCCGGGACTCCCCACCTCTACGAGCAGTACTTC.

The chain couples TRBV5-1 to TRBJ2-5; 7 bases fit TRBD1. This CDR3 comprises 14 residues. From germline, CDR1 is SGHRS and CDR2 YFSETQ. The V and J ends lost 4 bases and 4 bases, in that order; junction bases with no gene match: 7. The CDR3 DNA reads as TGCGCCAGCAGCCTAGAGACAGGGCCAGAGACCCAGTACTTC. Residues: CASSLETGPETQYF. The entire variable domain, with the rest obtained from reference TRBV5-1 and TRBJ2-5, is as follows: KAGVTQTPRYLIKTRGQQVTLSCSPISGHRSVSWYQQTPGQGLQFLFEYFSETQRNKGNFPGRFSGRQFSNSRSEMNVSTLELGDSALYLCASSLETGPETQYFGPGTRLLVL.

This clone was seen a few times. The chain joins TRBV7-9 to TRBJ2-7, with 10 positions matching TRBD1. Per germline, CDR1 SEHNR and CDR2 FQNEAQ (reference sequence). V shed 5 bases and J 0 bases; nucleotides not matched to a gene: 7. The CDR3 sequence is 16 residues long. CDR3: CASSPRTGGSSYEQYF. CDR3 DNA sequence: TGTGCCAGCAGCCCGAGGACAGGGGGAAGCTCCTACGAGCAGTACTTC.

V gene TRBV9 combines with J gene TRBJ2-1, with 9 positions matching TRBD2. With V trimmed by 3 bases and J by 5 bases, 9 bases remained unmatched. CDR1 is SGDLS, CDR2 YYNGEE, per germline. The CDR3 is 16 residues long. The CDR3 bases are TGTGCCAGCAGCGACGCTCTAGCGGGAAGCGACAATGAGCAGTTCTTC. Amino acids: CASSDALAGSDNEQFF. Combining the CDR3 with reference TRBV9 and TRBJ2-1 gives the whole variable domain DSGVTQTPKHLITATGQRVTLRCSPRSGDLSVYWYQQSLDQGLQFLIQYYNGEERAKGNILERFSAQQFPDLHSELNLSSLELGDSALYFCASSDALAGSDNEQFFGPGTRLTVL.

The sample holds one count of this clone. CDR3 DNA sequence: TGCGCCAGCAGCCAGTCCGGGACAGGGATTAACATTCAGTACTTC. It yields the protein CASSQSGTGINIQYF. This chain uses TRBV4-1 with TRBJ2-4, with TRBD1 matching 9 bases. With V trimmed by 3 bases and J by 7 bases, 7 bases remained unmatched. Looked up from germline, CDR1 is MGHRA and CDR2 is YSYEKL. The CDR3 runs to 15 residues.

In the case of this clone: Distinct nucleotide sequences in the sample also encode this CDR3. The chain has TRBV7-9 and TRBJ1-2, with D hard to call. Germline values: CDR1 SEHNR, CDR2 FQNEAQ (reference sequence). This CDR3 is built from 14 residues. The V and J ends lost 5 bases and 4 bases respectively, with 14 bases between them. CDR3 region: CASSPLGGPYGYTF. The CDR3 DNA reads as TGTGCCAGCAGCCCCCTGGGAGGGCCCTATGGCTACACCTTC. The variable domain in full, with the rest retrieved from reference TRBV7-9 and TRBJ1-2, is DTGVSQNPRHKITKRGQNVTFRCDPISEHNRLYWYRQTLGQGPEFLTYFQNEAQLEKSRLLSDRFSAERPKGSFSTLEIQRTEQGDSAMYLCASSPLGGPYGYTFGSGTRLTVV.